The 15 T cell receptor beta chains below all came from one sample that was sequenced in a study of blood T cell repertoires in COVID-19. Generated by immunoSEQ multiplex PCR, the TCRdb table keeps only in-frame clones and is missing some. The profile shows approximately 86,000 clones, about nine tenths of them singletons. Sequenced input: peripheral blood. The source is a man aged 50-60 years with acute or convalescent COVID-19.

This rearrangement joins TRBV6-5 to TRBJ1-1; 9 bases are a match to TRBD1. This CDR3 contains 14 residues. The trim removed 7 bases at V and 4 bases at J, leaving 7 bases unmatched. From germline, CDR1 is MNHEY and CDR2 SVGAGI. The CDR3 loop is CASIVSTGGTEAFF. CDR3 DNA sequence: TGTGCCAGCATCGTCTCGACAGGGGGCACTGAAGCTTTCTTT.

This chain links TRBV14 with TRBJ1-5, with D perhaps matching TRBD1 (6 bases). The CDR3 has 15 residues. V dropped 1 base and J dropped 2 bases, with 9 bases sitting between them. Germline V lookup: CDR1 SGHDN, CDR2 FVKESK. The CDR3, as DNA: TGTGCCAGCAGCCAAGGACAGGCCGGCAATCAGCCCCAGCATTTT. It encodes CASSQGQAGNQPQHF.

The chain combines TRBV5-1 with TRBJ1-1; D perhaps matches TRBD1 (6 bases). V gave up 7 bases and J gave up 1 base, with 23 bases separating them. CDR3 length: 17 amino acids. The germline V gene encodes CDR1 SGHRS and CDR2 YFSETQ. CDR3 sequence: CASRRGEGGFTNTEAFF. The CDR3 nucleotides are TGCGCCAGCCGTCGCGGGGAGGGGGGATTTACGAACACTGAAGCTTTCTTT.

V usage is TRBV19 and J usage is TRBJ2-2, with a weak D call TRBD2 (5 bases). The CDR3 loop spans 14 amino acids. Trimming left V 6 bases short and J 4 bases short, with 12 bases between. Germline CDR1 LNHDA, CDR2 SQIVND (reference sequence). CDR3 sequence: CASSGVRITGELFF. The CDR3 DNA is TGTGCCAGTAGCGGGGTTAGGATCACCGGGGAGCTGTTTTTT. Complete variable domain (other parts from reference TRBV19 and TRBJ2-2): DGGITQSPKYLFRKEGQNVTLSCEQNLNHDAMYWYRQDPGQGLRLIYYSQIVNDFQKGDIAEGYSVSREKKESFPLTVTSAQKNPTAFYLCASSGVRITGELFFGEGSRLTVL.

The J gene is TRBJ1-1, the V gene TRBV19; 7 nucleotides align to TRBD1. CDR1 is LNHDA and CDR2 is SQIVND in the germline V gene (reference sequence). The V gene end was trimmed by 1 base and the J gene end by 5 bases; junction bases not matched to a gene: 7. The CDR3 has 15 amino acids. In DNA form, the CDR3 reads TGTGCCAGTAGTATAGGTTGGACAGGCAGAACTGAAGCTTTCTTT. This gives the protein CASSIGWTGRTEAFF. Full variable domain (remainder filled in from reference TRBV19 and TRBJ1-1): DGGITQSPKYLFRKEGQNVTLSCEQNLNHDAMYWYRQDPGQGLRLIYYSQIVNDFQKGDIAEGYSVSREKKESFPLTVTSAQKNPTAFYLCASSIGWTGRTEAFFGQGTRLTVV.

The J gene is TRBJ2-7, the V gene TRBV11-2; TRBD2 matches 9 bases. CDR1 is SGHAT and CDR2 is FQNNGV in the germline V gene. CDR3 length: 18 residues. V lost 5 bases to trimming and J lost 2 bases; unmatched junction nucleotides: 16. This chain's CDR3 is CASSPQEVAGGPPYEQYF. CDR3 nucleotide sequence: TGTGCCAGCAGCCCTCAGGAAGTGGCGGGGGGGCCGCCCTACGAGCAGTACTTC.

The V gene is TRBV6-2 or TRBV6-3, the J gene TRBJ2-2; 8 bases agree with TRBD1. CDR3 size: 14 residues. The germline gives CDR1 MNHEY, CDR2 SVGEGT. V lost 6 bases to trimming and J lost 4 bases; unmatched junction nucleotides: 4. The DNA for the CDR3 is TGTGCCAGCAGCATCACAGGGGGCACCGGGGAGCTGTTTTTT. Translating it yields CASSITGGTGELFF.

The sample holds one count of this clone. CDR3 coding DNA: TGTGCCAGCAGCGAACAGCCGACAGGGGGGAATGAAGGCTACACCTTC. It translates to CASSEQPTGGNEGYTF. The chain uses TRBV7-2 and TRBJ1-2, with 9 bases aligning to TRBD1. Trimming took 5 bases from V and 8 from J; bases not matched to a gene: 15. CDR1 and CDR2 from the germline V gene are SGHTA and FQGNSA. The CDR3 sequence is 16 residues long.

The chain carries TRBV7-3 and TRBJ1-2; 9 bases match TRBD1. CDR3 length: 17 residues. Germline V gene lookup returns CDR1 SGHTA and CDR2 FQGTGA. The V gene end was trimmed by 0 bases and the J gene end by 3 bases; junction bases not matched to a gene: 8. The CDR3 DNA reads TGTGCCAGCAGCTTAACGGCTGGACAGGGGATTGACTATGGCTACACCTTC. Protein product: CASSLTAGQGIDYGYTF.

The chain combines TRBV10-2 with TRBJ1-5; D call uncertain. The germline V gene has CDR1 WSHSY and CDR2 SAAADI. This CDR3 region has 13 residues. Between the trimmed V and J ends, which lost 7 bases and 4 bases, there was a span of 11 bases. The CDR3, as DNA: TGCGCCAGCAAGGACGGGGTAAATCAGCCCCAGCATTTT. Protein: CASKDGVNQPQHF.

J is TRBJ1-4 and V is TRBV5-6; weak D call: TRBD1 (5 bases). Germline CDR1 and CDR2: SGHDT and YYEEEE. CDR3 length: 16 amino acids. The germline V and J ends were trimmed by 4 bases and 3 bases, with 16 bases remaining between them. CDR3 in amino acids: CASSQERGSANEKLFF. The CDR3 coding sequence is TGTGCCAGCAGCCAGGAGCGGGGCAGCGCTAATGAAAAACTGTTTTTT.

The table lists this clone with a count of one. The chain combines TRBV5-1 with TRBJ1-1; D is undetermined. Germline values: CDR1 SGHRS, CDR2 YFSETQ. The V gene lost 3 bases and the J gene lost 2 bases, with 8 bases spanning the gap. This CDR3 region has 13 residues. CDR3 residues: CASSSHSNTEAFF. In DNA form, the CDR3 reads TGCGCCAGCAGCTCCCACAGCAACACTGAAGCTTTCTTT.

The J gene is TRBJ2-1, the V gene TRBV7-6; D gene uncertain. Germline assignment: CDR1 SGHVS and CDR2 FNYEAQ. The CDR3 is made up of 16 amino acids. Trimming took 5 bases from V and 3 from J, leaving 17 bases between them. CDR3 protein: CASSAEAGSNYNEQFF. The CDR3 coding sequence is TGTGCCAGCAGCGCCGAGGCTGGATCGAACTACAATGAGCAGTTCTTC.

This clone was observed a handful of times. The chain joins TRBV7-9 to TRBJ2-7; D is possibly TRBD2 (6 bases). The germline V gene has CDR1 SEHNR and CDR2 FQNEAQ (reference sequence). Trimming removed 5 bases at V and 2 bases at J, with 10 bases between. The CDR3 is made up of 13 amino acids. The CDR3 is CASSRDFTYEQYF. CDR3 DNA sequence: TGTGCCAGCAGCCGGGACTTCACCTACGAGCAGTACTTC.

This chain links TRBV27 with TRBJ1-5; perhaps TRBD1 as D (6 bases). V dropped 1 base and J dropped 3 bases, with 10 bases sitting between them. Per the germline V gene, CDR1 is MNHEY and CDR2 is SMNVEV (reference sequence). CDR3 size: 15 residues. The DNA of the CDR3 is TGTGCCAGCAGTTTATGGGGGCAGACCAATCAGCCCCAGCATTTT. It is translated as CASSLWGQTNQPQHF.